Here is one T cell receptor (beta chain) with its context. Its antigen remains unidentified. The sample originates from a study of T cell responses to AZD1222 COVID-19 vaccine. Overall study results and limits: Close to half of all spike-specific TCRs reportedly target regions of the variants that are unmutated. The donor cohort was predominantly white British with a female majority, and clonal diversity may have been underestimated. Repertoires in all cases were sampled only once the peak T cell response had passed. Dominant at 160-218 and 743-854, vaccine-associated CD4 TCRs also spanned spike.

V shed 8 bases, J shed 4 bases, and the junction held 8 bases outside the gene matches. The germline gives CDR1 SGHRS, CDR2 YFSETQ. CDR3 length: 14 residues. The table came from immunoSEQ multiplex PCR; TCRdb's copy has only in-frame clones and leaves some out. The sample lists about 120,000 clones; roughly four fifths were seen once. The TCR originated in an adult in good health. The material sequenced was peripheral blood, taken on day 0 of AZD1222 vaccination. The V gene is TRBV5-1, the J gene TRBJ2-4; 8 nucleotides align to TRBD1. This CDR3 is CASAPWTGKNIQYF. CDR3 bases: TGCGCCAGTGCGCCTTGGACAGGGAAAAACATTCAGTACTTC. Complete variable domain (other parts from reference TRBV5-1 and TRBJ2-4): KAGVTQTPRYLIKTRGQQVTLSCSPISGHRSVSWYQQTPGQGLQFLFEYFSETQRNKGNFPGRFSGRQFSNSRSEMNVSTLELGDSALYLCASAPWTGKNIQYFGAGTRLSVL.